One and the same sample provided the 8 T cell receptor beta chains below, sequenced in a study of graft-versus-host responses after intestinal transplantation. No antigen is known for these receptors. TCRdb keeps only in-frame clones here, not all; method: immunoSEQ multiplex PCR. Of 85,000 to 130,000 clones in the sample, about 90% were seen once. The specimen was unstimulated CD4+ T cells sorted from spleen or lymph node cells, collected before intestinal transplant. The receptors were sampled from a human donor who received an intestinal transplant.

The rearrangement links TRBV6-1 to TRBJ1-1; 7 bases fit TRBD1. The germline V gene encodes CDR1 MNHNS and CDR2 SASEGT. V lost 8 bases and J lost 1; bases outside the gene matches: 7. The CDR3 is 14 residues long. As DNA, the CDR3 is TGTGCCAGCTGTTGGACAGGATCGAACACTGAAGCTTTCTTT. Its protein is CASCWTGSNTEAFF.

The gene calls are TRBV28 and TRBJ2-4; D uncertain. The CDR3 is made up of 13 amino acids. The germline CDR1 and CDR2 sequences are MDHEN and SYDVKM. V lost 10 bases to trimming and J lost 0 bases, with 10 bases between them. The CDR3: CATAGIAKNIQYF. In DNA, the CDR3 is TGTGCCACGGCAGGTATAGCCAAAAACATTCAGTACTTC.

V usage is TRBV6-6 and J usage is TRBJ2-7; 12 nucleotides line up with TRBD2. Unmatched junction bases numbered 2, after V lost 0 bases and J lost 2 bases. There are 16 residues in the CDR3. CDR1 and CDR2 (germline): MNHNY, SVGAGI (reference sequence). CDR3 protein: CASSYSASGGAYEQYF. CDR3 sequence (DNA): TGTGCCAGCAGTTACTCGGCTAGCGGGGGGGCCTACGAGCAGTACTTC.

This clone showed up just once. The chain uses TRBV14 and TRBJ1-1, with D hard to call. The germline V gene has CDR1 SGHDN and CDR2 FVKESK. The CDR3 is 15 amino acids. Trimming cost V 1 base and J 6 bases, with 15 bases left between them. CDR3: CASSQGSRDVAEAFF. The DNA of the CDR3 is TGTGCCAGCAGCCAAGGGTCGAGGGATGTGGCTGAAGCTTTCTTT.

The chain combines TRBV6-5 with TRBJ2-5; D is ambiguous. The germline gives CDR1 MNHEY, CDR2 SVGAGI. CDR3 size: 11 residues. The V gene lost 3 bases and the J gene lost 3 bases, with 2 bases spanning the gap. CDR3: CASSYKETQYF. CDR3 nucleotides: TGTGCCAGCAGTTATAAAGAGACCCAGTACTTC.

The CDR3 loop is CSARGGGYTF. In DNA form, the CDR3 reads TGCAGTGCTAGAGGGGGTGGCTACACCTTC. The genes are TRBV20-1 and TRBJ1-2, with D uncertain. The CDR3 length is 10 residues. Trimming left V 1 base short and J 7 bases short, with 4 bases between. Germline assignment: CDR1 DFQATT and CDR2 SNEGSKA (reference sequence).

The V gene is TRBV5-6, the J gene TRBJ2-5; 9 nucleotides agree with TRBD2. Germline loops: CDR1 SGHDT, CDR2 YYEEEE. The CDR3 covers 15 residues. The V and J ends lost 4 bases and 2 bases, in that order; junction bases with no gene match: 6. The CDR3 region has the DNA TGTGCCAGCAGCCCTGGGACTAGCCGACAAGAGACCCAGTACTTC. Translating it yields CASSPGTSRQETQYF.

The chain joins TRBV5-1 to TRBJ2-7; D might be TRBD2 (6 bases). This CDR3 spans 15 amino acids. V was trimmed by 4 bases and J by 0 bases, leaving 14 bases between them. The germline V gene has CDR1 SGHRS and CDR2 YFSETQ. CDR3 nucleotides: TGCGCCAGCAGCCTAGGACTATACCTCTCCTACGAGCAGTACTTC. Encoded protein: CASSLGLYLSYEQYF.